What follows describes a single T cell receptor beta chain. The assay was immunoSEQ multiplex PCR, and TCRdb's table has in-frame clones only and misses some. In the table there are 100,000 to 150,000 clones, roughly 90% of which are singletons. These data belong to a study of T cells in localized non-small cell lung cancer. The CDR3 has 14 amino acids. Germline CDR1 SGHTA, CDR2 FQGNSA. The V gene lost 3 bases and the J gene lost 7 bases, with 13 bases spanning the gap. The sequence came from a female donor older than 55 with stage I lung adenocarcinoma. The starting material was peripheral blood, obtained before any cancer treatment. The gene calls are TRBV7-2 and TRBJ2-1, with D unresolved. CDR3 DNA sequence: TGTGCCAGCAGCTTGAGCAAGGCCATTAATGAGCAGTTCTTC. Its protein product is CASSLSKAINEQFF.